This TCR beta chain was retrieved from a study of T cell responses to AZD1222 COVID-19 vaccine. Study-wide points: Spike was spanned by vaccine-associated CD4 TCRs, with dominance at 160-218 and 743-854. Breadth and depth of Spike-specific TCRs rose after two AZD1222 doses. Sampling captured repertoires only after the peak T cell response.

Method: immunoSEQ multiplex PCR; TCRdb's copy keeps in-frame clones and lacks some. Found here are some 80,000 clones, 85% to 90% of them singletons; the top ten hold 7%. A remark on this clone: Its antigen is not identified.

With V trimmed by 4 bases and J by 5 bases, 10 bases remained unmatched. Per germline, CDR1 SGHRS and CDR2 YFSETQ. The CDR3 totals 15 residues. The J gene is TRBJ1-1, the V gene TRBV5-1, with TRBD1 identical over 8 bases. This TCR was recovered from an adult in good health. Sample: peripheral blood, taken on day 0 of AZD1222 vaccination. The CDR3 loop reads CASSVDRALTTEAFF. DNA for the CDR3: TGCGCCAGCAGCGTGGACAGGGCCCTCACGACTGAAGCTTTCTTT.